These 25 T cell receptor beta chains were all obtained from the same sample, sequenced in a study of blood T cell repertoires in COVID-19. The method was immunoSEQ multiplex PCR; TCRdb's version includes in-frame clones alone and lacks a portion of them. The data contain tens of thousands of clones, around four fifths of them singletons. The specimen sequenced was peripheral blood. The source is a woman aged 55-70 years with acute or convalescent COVID-19.

The chain uses TRBV5-5 and TRBJ1-6; TRBD1 might be the D (6 bases). The CDR3 has 14 residues. CDR1 and CDR2 from the germline V gene are SGHKS and YYEKEE (reference sequence). V was clipped by 2 bases and J by 7 bases, with 10 bases between them. The CDR3, as DNA: TGTGCCAGCAGCTTAAGGACAGAAAATTCACCCCTCCACTTT. Its protein is CASSLRTENSPLHF.

The chain combines TRBV3-1 (or the pseudogene TRBV3-2) with TRBJ2-3; D is possibly TRBD2 (6 bases). This CDR3 is 15 amino acids long. The germline V gene encodes CDR1 LGHDT and CDR2 YNNKEL (reference sequence). Deletions cut 0 bases from V and 4 bases from J, with 11 bases between. The chain's CDR3 is CASSQDGTGPDTQYF. The CDR3 DNA reads as TGTGCCAGCAGCCAAGATGGGACTGGGCCAGATACGCAGTATTTT.

This clone was detected once. This chain joins TRBV28 and TRBJ1-1; D is perhaps TRBD1 (5 bases). Between the trimmed V and J ends, which lost 7 bases and 0 bases, there was a span of 15 bases. The CDR3 has 15 residues. The germline gives CDR1 MDHEN, CDR2 SYDVKM. CDR3 in amino acids: CASTAGGTMNTEAFF. In DNA, the CDR3 is TGTGCCAGCACCGCGGGAGGGACGATGAACACTGAAGCTTTCTTT.

This clone was seen only once. The chain carries TRBV5-1 and TRBJ2-2; 11 bases match TRBD2. Germline V gene lookup returns CDR1 SGHRS and CDR2 YFSETQ. Losses at the gene ends were 4 bases for V and 2 bases for J; bases not matched to a gene: 13. CDR3 length: 19 residues. CDR3 coding DNA: TGCGCCAGCAGCCCACTAACCGGGACTAGCGGAATTAACACCGGGGAGCTGTTTTTT. Encoded protein: CASSPLTGTSGINTGELFF.

The chain uses TRBV6-6 and TRBJ1-1, with D maybe TRBD1 (5 bases). Germline lookup yields CDR1 MNHNY and CDR2 SVGAGI (reference sequence). V lost 6 bases and J 11 bases, leaving 19 bases between the germline ends. This CDR3 spans 13 amino acids. The CDR3 loop reads CASSPGRGREAFF. The CDR3 DNA follows: TGTGCCAGCAGCCCGGGGCGGGGTAGGGAGGCTTTCTTT.

The chain recombines TRBV19 with TRBJ2-3; 8 nucleotides align to TRBD2. This CDR3 is 12 amino acids long. Trimming removed 4 bases from V and 10 bases from J; junction bases left unmatched: 4. Germline loops: CDR1 LNHDA, CDR2 SQIVND (reference sequence). The CDR3 sequence: CASSTTGLAQYF. CDR3 DNA sequence: TGTGCCAGTAGTACGACGGGACTAGCGCAGTATTTT. Looking up the rest from reference TRBV19 and TRBJ2-3 gives the full variable domain: DGGITQSPKYLFRKEGQNVTLSCEQNLNHDAMYWYRQDPGQGLRLIYYSQIVNDFQKGDIAEGYSVSREKKESFPLTVTSAQKNPTAFYLCASSTTGLAQYFGPGTRLTVL.

The rearrangement joins TRBV15 to TRBJ2-5; D is perhaps TRBD2 (5 bases). V was cut by 4 bases and J by 9 bases, with 12 bases left in between. From germline, CDR1 is LNHNV and CDR2 YYDKDF (reference sequence). The length of the CDR3 is 12 residues. CDR3 loop: CATSKAEEAQYF. The DNA for the CDR3 is TGTGCCACCAGCAAAGCTGAGGAGGCCCAGTACTTC.

This chain links TRBV5-1 with TRBJ2-7; 10 nucleotides agree with TRBD2. Germline V gives CDR1 SGHRS, CDR2 YFSETQ. The CDR3 contains 15 residues. V trimming: 4 bases; J trimming: 3 bases; junction bases outside the gene matches: 7. This CDR3 is CASSMTSGYVYEQYF. DNA of the CDR3: TGCGCCAGCAGCATGACTAGCGGGTACGTCTACGAGCAGTACTTC.

This clone has a single count. The chain recombines TRBV5-1 with TRBJ1-3; D is ambiguous. V gave up 2 bases and J gave up 3 bases, with 9 bases separating them. Germline loops: CDR1 SGHRS, CDR2 YFSETQ. The CDR3 extends over 14 amino acids. As DNA, the CDR3 is TGCGCCAGCAGCTTAGGTGGGCTTGGAAACACCATATATTTT. Protein: CASSLGGLGNTIYF.

The V and J genes are TRBV24-1 and TRBJ1-3, with TRBD1 identical over 8 bases. This CDR3 spans 15 amino acids. J lost 2 bases, V lost 4 bases, and 3 bases had no gene match. The germline CDR1 and CDR2 sequences are KGHDR and SFDVKD. The CDR3 DNA reads as TGTGCCACCAGTGACCCGGGACAGGCTGGAAACACCATATATTTT. It yields the protein CATSDPGQAGNTIYF.

The chain combines TRBV7-9 with TRBJ2-6; the D is unclear. CDR1 is SEHNR, CDR2 FQNEAQ, per germline (reference sequence). The V and J ends lost 1 base and 0 bases respectively, with 7 bases between them. The CDR3 sequence is 16 residues long. The CDR3 region is CASSLGQYSGANVLTF. In DNA form, the CDR3 reads TGTGCCAGCAGCTTAGGGCAGTACTCTGGGGCCAACGTCCTGACTTTC. The full variable domain, its missing parts supplied by reference TRBV7-9 and TRBJ2-6, is DTGVSQNPRHKITKRGQNVTFRCDPISEHNRLYWYRQTLGQGPEFLTYFQNEAQLEKSRLLSDRFSAERPKGSFSTLEIQRTEQGDSAMYLCASSLGQYSGANVLTFGAGSRLTVL.

There are a few counts of this clone. This same CDR3 is encoded by further DNA sequences in the sample. The gene calls are TRBV18 and TRBJ2-3; the D gene is possibly TRBD1 (5 bases). CDR1 is KGHSH, CDR2 LQKENI, per germline. Trimming left V 4 bases short and J 3 bases short, with 11 bases between. The CDR3 is made up of 14 amino acids. DNA for the CDR3: TGTGCCAGCTCACAGGGGTTCAGGACAGATACGCAGTATTTT. This gives the protein CASSQGFRTDTQYF. Using reference TRBV18 and TRBJ2-3 for the parts outside the CDR3, the full variable domain is NAGVMQNPRHLVRRRGQEARLRCSPMKGHSHVYWYRQLPEEGLKFMVYLQKENIIDESGMPKERFSAEFPKEGPSILRIQQVVRGDSAAYFCASSQGFRTDTQYFGPGTRLTVL.

The CDR3 loop is CASRFRVELLYEQYF. The CDR3 region has the DNA TGCGCCAGCAGGTTCAGGGTCGAACTACTCTACGAGCAGTACTTC. This chain uses TRBV5-1 with TRBJ2-7; the D gene is possibly TRBD1 (5 bases). The CDR3 has 15 amino acids. Trimming cost V 5 bases and J 3 bases, with 18 bases left between them. Germline V gene lookup returns CDR1 SGHRS and CDR2 YFSETQ.

V usage is TRBV12-3 or TRBV12-4 and J usage is TRBJ1-2; the D is unclear. V gave up 3 bases and J gave up 3 bases, with 8 bases separating them. The CDR3 consists of 13 residues. The CDR3 spells CASSLMADYGYTF. The CDR3 region has the DNA TGTGCCAGCAGTTTGATGGCAGACTATGGCTACACCTTC.

This rearrangement joins TRBV5-1 to TRBJ1-5; D possibly corresponds to TRBD1 (5 bases). CDR1 SGHRS and CDR2 YFSETQ come from the germline V gene. The CDR3 consists of 13 residues. Trimming took 10 bases from V and 3 from J, leaving 14 bases between them. CDR3 region: CALLGQDNQPQHF. In DNA form, the CDR3 reads TGCGCCCTTCTAGGACAAGACAATCAGCCCCAGCATTTT. The full variable domain, with the rest looked up from reference TRBV5-1 and TRBJ1-5, is KAGVTQTPRYLIKTRGQQVTLSCSPISGHRSVSWYQQTPGQGLQFLFEYFSETQRNKGNFPGRFSGRQFSNSRSEMNVSTLELGDSALYLCALLGQDNQPQHFGDGTRLSIL.

The rearrangement joins TRBV10-1 to TRBJ2-1; 11 nucleotides agree with TRBD2. J gave up 7 bases and V 0 bases, and 5 bases lay outside the gene matches. CDR1 is WNHNN and CDR2 is SYGVQD in the germline V gene (reference sequence). The CDR3 spans 16 residues. Here the CDR3 reads CASSESKLAGENEQFF. The CDR3 DNA reads as TGCGCCAGCAGTGAGTCGAAACTAGCGGGAGAAAATGAGCAGTTCTTC.

This chain connects TRBV23-1 to TRBJ2-1, with TRBD1 identical over 8 bases. TRBV23-1 is placed among ORFs of uncertain function. The V segment lost 4 bases and the J segment 6 bases; nucleotides outside the gene matches: 8. The CDR3 runs to 15 residues. CDR3: CASSRGDRRGNEQFF. DNA for the CDR3: TGCGCCAGCAGTCGGGGGGACAGGAGGGGCAATGAGCAGTTCTTC.

This CDR3 reads CASSASTTSGKMKYF. The CDR3 DNA sequence: TGCGCCAGCAGTGCGTCCACGACTAGCGGGAAAATGAAGTACTTC. V and J are TRBV10-1 and TRBJ2-5, with TRBD2 identical over 11 bases. The CDR3 has 15 amino acids. Germline V lookup: CDR1 WNHNN, CDR2 SYGVQD (reference sequence). The V and J ends lost 4 bases and 12 bases, in that order; junction bases with no gene match: 13.

J is TRBJ2-1 and V is TRBV19, with D possibly being TRBD1 (6 bases). Trimming took 2 bases from V and 8 from J, leaving 19 bases between them. The CDR3 consists of 16 residues. CDR1 is LNHDA, CDR2 SQIVND, per germline (reference sequence). CDR3 nucleotides: TGTGCCAGTAGTATATTTTTCGGACAGTGGAACGATGAGCAGTTCTTC. It encodes CASSIFFGQWNDEQFF.

The chain combines TRBV7-6 with TRBJ1-5; D call uncertain. Between the trimmed V and J ends, which lost 5 bases and 0 bases, there was a span of 14 bases. CDR3 length: 16 amino acids. The V gene's germline CDR1 is SGHVS and CDR2 FNYEAQ. Here the CDR3 DNA reads TGTGCCAGCAGCCTCGAAGACATCTCTAGCAATCAGCCCCAGCATTTT. Translation gives CASSLEDISSNQPQHF.

The rearrangement joins TRBV11-2 to TRBJ2-1; D is ambiguous. CDR3 length: 12 amino acids. V lost 2 bases, J lost 4 bases, and 3 bases lay in between. Germline CDR1 SGHAT, CDR2 FQNNGV. This CDR3 reads CASSLLYNEQFF. CDR3 sequence (DNA): TGTGCCAGCAGCTTACTATACAATGAGCAGTTCTTC.

The CDR3 protein is CASSLTAGTSGYEQYF. The CDR3 nucleotides are TGTGCCAGCAGCTTGACAGCCGGGACTAGCGGTTACGAGCAGTACTTC. This rearrangement joins TRBV7-9 to TRBJ2-7, with TRBD2 matching 11 bases. Germline trimming cut 3 bases from V and 4 bases from J; bases unmatched to any gene: 8. Germline V lookup: CDR1 SEHNR, CDR2 FQNEAQ (reference sequence). The CDR3 totals 16 residues.

The rearrangement joins TRBV5-6 to TRBJ1-3, with 10 nucleotides matching TRBD1. The germline CDR1 and CDR2 sequences are SGHDT and YYEEEE. Trimming cost V 3 bases and J 5 bases; bases outside gene matches: 5. The CDR3 consists of 15 residues. In nucleotides, the CDR3 is TGTGCCAGCAGCTCATCGGGACAGGGGAGAAACACCATATATTTT. Translation: CASSSSGQGRNTIYF.

This clone occurred once. The J gene is TRBJ2-5, the V gene TRBV6-5; 13 bases are a match to TRBD2. There are 15 residues in the CDR3. Trimming cost V 2 bases and J 5 bases; bases outside gene matches: 2. Per germline, CDR1 MNHEY and CDR2 SVGAGI. CDR3 sequence reads: CASSYTSGGAETQYF. In DNA form, the CDR3 reads TGTGCCAGCAGTTACACTAGCGGGGGGGCCGAGACCCAGTACTTC.

This chain connects TRBV27 to TRBJ2-3; possible D gene TRBD1, 6 bases. Trimming pared 3 bases from V and 5 bases from J, leaving 21 bases between. The germline V gene has CDR1 MNHEY and CDR2 SMNVEV (reference sequence). This CDR3 has 17 residues. Written as DNA, the CDR3 is TGTGCCAGCAGTTTTGTCAGGGGATTACCCCGGGGAGATACGCAGTATTTT. Its translation is CASSFVRGLPRGDTQYF.